The present T cell receptor beta chain was sequenced within a study of T cells in Graves' hyperthyroidism and ophthalmopathy. Regarding the study as a whole: The blood repertoire included most of the expanded thyroid clonotypes above 0.001.

There were TCR beta CDR3 regions amplified from RNA transcripts. The HTBI primer set drove a first-round RT-PCR of the TCR CDR3. TCRdb reprocessed the multiplex PCR reads with MiXCR, giving one entry per CDR3 protein. Seen here are around 600,000 distinct CDR3 sequences, around 14% observed once, and the top ten hold more than 6%. With respect to this clonotype: As yet, its antigen is unknown.

At least 3 on the Clinical Activity Score was recorded for ophthalmopathy patients, who also had NOSPECS grade at least 4 and duration under 3 months. Out of roughly 10 ml of fresh peripheral blood came the PBMCs. Per germline, CDR1 SNHLY and CDR2 FYNNEI. V was clipped by 10 bases and J by 0 bases, with 6 bases between them. This CDR3 has 11 amino acids. The sequencing input was blood. The chain couples TRBV2 to TRBJ1-2; D is unresolved. The TCR was taken from a woman aged 18-29 years with Graves' ophthalmopathy. The CDR3 region is CATGTNYGYTF. The CDR3 DNA is TGTGCCACGGGAACTAACTATGGCTACACCTTC.